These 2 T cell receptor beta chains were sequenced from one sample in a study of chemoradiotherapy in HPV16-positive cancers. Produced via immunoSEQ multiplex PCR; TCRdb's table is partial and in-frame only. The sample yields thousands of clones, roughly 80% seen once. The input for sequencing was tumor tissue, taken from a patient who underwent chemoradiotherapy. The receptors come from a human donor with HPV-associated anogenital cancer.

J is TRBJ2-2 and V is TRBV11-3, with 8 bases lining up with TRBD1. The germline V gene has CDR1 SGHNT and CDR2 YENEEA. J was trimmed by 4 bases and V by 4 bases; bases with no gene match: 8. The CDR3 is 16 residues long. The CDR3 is CASSSAGGSSTGELFF. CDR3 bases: TGTGCCAGCAGCTCGGCAGGGGGCTCGAGCACCGGGGAGCTGTTTTTT.

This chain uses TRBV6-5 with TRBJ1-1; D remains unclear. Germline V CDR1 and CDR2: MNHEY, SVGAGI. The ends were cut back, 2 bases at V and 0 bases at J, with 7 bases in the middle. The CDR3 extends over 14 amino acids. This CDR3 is CASSYRTVNTEAFF. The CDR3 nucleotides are TGTGCCAGCAGTTACCGCACAGTGAACACTGAAGCTTTCTTT.